This T cell receptor (beta chain) was sequenced in a study of OX40 agonist ivuxolimab in advanced cancers. Study background: The study treated patients with ivuxolimab, an agonistic anti-OX40 (CD134) antibody. Hepatocellular carcinoma, melanoma, renal cell or head and neck cancer occurred in dose-escalation patients.

Generated by immunoSEQ multiplex PCR, the TCRdb table keeps only in-frame clones and is missing some. The table includes some 66,000 clones, almost 85% detected once. Germline assignment: CDR1 SEHNR and CDR2 FQNEAQ (reference sequence). This CDR3 is 16 amino acids long. V lost 2 bases to trimming and J lost 3 bases, with 15 bases between them. The J gene is TRBJ2-3, the V gene TRBV7-9, with D perhaps matching TRBD1 (5 bases). Source: CD4+ or CD8+ T cells sorted from blood, taken in a trial of the OX40 agonist ivuxolimab. The TCR originated in an adult with an advanced solid tumor such as melanoma, head and neck, liver or kidney cancer. The CDR3 is CASSLPTEKETDTQYF. The DNA of the CDR3 is TGTGCCAGCAGCTTACCGACAGAAAAGGAGACAGATACGCAGTATTTT.